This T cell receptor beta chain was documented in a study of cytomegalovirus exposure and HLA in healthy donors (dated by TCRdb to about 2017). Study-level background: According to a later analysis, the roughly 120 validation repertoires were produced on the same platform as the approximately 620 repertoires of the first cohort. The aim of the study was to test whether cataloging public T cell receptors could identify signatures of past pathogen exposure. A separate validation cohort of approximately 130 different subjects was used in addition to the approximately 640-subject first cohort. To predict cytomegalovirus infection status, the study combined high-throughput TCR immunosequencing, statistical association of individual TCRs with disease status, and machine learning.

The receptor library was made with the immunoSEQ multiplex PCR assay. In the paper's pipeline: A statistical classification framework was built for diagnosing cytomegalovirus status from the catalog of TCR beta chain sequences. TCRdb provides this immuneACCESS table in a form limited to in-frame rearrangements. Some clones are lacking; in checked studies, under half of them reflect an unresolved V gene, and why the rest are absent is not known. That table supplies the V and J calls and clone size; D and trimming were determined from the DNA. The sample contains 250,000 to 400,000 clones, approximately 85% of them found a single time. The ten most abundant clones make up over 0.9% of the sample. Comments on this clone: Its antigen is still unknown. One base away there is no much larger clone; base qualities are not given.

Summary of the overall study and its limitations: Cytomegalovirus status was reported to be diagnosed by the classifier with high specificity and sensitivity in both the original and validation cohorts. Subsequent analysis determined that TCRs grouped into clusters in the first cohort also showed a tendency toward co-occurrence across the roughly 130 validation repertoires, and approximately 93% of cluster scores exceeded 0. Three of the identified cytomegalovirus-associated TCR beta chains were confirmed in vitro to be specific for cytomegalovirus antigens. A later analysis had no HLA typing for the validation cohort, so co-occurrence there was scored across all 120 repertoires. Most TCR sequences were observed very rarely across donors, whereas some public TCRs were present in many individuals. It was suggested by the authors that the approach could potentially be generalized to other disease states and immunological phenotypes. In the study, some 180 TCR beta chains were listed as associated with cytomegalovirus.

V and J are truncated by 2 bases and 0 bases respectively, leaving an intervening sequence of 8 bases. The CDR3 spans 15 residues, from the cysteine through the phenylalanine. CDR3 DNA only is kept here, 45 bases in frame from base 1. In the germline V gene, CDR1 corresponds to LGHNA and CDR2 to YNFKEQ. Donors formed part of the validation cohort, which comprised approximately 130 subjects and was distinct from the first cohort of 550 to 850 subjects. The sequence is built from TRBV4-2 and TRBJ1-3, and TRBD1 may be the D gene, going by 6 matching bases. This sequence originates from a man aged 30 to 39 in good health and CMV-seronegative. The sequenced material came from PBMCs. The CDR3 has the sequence CASSQPDSSGNTIYF. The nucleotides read TGTGCCAGCAGCCAACCGGACAGCTCTGGAAACACCATATATTTT.